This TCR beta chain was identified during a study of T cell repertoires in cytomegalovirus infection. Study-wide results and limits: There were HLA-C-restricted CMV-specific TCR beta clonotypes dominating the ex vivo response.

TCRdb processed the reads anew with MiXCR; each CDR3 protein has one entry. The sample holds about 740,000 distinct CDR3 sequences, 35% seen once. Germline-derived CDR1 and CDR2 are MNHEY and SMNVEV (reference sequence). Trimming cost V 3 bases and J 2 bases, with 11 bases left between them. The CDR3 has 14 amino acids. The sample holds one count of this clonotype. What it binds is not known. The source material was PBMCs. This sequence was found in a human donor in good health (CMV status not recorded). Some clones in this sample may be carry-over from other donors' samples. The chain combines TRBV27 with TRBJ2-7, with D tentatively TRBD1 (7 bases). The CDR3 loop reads CASSFGGGAYEQYF. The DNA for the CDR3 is TGTGCCAGCAGTTTCGGAGGGGGCGCCTACGAGCAGTACTTC.